The 13 T cell receptor beta chains given below trace back to one sample, sequenced in a study of T cell clones after liver transplantation. Repertoires were generated with immunoSEQ multiplex PCR, while TCRdb's copy carries only in-frame clones and drops some. The sample includes tens of thousands of clones, more than 70% of them seen just once. This material consisted of CD4+ T cells from blood, taken at the 22-month timepoint. The receptors here all came from a human patient who received a liver transplant. Some T cells may be the graft donor's.

V and J are TRBV28 and TRBJ2-2; D ambiguous. CDR3 length equals 12 residues. The germline V and J ends were trimmed by 5 bases and 4 bases, with 5 bases remaining between them. Looked up from germline, CDR1 is MDHEN and CDR2 is SYDVKM. As DNA, the CDR3 is TGTGCCAGCAGTATCCGCACCGGGGAGCTGTTTTTT. This codes for CASSIRTGELFF.

This chain joins TRBV9 and TRBJ2-3; D is possibly TRBD1 (6 bases). This CDR3 has 15 amino acids. V was cut by 0 bases and J by 3 bases, with 11 bases left in between. Germline V lookup: CDR1 SGDLS, CDR2 YYNGEE. The DNA for the CDR3 is TGTGCCAGCAGCGTAGGTACAGGGCGGACAGATACGCAGTATTTT. It specifies CASSVGTGRTDTQYF.

This chain connects TRBV10-3 to TRBJ2-2; 7 bases fit TRBD1. CDR1 and CDR2 (germline): ENHRY, SYGVKD. V dropped 4 bases and J dropped 4; count of bases not matched to a gene: 6. This CDR3 contains 15 residues. The CDR3: CAISVGDSLTGELFF. The CDR3 nucleotides read TGTGCCATCAGTGTGGGGGACAGTCTCACCGGGGAGCTGTTTTTT.

The chain is built from TRBV7-2 and TRBJ1-3; 8 positions match TRBD1. Germline values: CDR1 SGHTA, CDR2 FQGNSA. The CDR3 sequence is 16 residues long. The V and J ends lost 5 bases and 2 bases, in that order; junction bases with no gene match: 8. This chain's CDR3 is CASSLNGQGTGNTIYF. The CDR3 DNA reads TGTGCCAGCAGCCTCAATGGACAGGGCACTGGAAACACCATATATTTT.

The chain couples TRBV4-1 to TRBJ1-6, with D tentatively TRBD1 (5 bases). Per germline, CDR1 MGHRA and CDR2 YSYEKL. The CDR3 length is 16 residues. Trimming cost V 1 base and J 10 bases, with 17 bases left between them. CDR3 nucleotide sequence: TGCGCCAGCAGCCAAGCTGTAGGGGTAGGGAACTCACCCCTCCACTTT. It is translated as CASSQAVGVGNSPLHF.

The rearrangement joins TRBV7-2 to TRBJ2-4; weak D call: TRBD2 (6 bases). The V gene lost 0 bases and the J gene lost 5 bases, with 14 bases spanning the gap. This CDR3 comprises 16 residues. Germline V gene sequence: CDR1 SGHTA, CDR2 FQGNSA. The CDR3 region has the DNA TGTGCCAGCAGCTTAGCGGGGGGAACGGGTCAAAACATTCAGTACTTC. Protein sequence: CASSLAGGTGQNIQYF.

This clone was observed a few times. A read error is likely, as this CDR3 ends without the conserved phenylalanine or tryptophan. The DNA is omitted, as the CDR3 cannot be located on it reliably, and the CDR3 follows TCRdb's listing. J is TRBJ2-7 and V is TRBV6-6; TRBD1 was called by the table and not checked on the DNA. Counting both end residues, the CDR3 totals 14 amino acids. The V gene's germline CDR1 is MNHNY and CDR2 SVGAGI (reference sequence). CDR3 sequence reads: CASSYSSRSGDISR.

This rearrangement joins TRBV9 to TRBJ2-3; the D is unclear. Per germline, CDR1 SGDLS and CDR2 YYNGEE. Trimming removed 4 bases from V and 5 bases from J, with 11 bases in between. This CDR3 has 13 amino acids. The CDR3 DNA follows: TGTGCCAGCAGCTCCCGGGCCGTAGATACGCAGTATTTT. It is translated as CASSSRAVDTQYF.

V gene TRBV9 combines with J gene TRBJ1-1; D is perhaps TRBD1 (6 bases). Germline V gene data show CDR1 as SGDLS and CDR2 as YYNGEE. The CDR3 has 13 residues. The V end lost 0 bases, the J end lost 10 bases, and 13 bases lay between the germline ends. CDR3 sequence (DNA): TGTGCCAGCAGCGTAGTAGAGGACAGCGGAGCTTTCTTT. Translated: CASSVVEDSGAFF.

In nucleotides, the CDR3 is TGTGCCAGCAGCGAGCAAGCGGGGGAAACCTCTGGGGCCAACGTCCTGACTTTC. Residues: CASSEQAGETSGANVLTF. The rearrangement joins TRBV2 to TRBJ2-6; 8 nucleotides align to TRBD2. There are 18 residues in the CDR3. Trimming at V came to 6 bases and at J to 0 bases, leaving 10 bases not matched to a gene. CDR1 and CDR2 (germline): SNHLY, FYNNEI.

The chain uses TRBV7-9 and TRBJ2-1; unclear D gene. CDR3 length: 15 amino acids. Per germline, CDR1 SEHNR and CDR2 FQNEAQ (reference sequence). The germline V and J ends were trimmed by 0 bases and 2 bases, with 8 bases remaining between them. The CDR3 here is CASSLANPAYNEQFF. The CDR3 DNA follows: TGTGCCAGCAGCTTAGCCAACCCGGCCTACAATGAGCAGTTCTTC. Based on the CDR3 plus reference TRBV7-9 and TRBJ2-1, the full variable domain is DTGVSQNPRHKITKRGQNVTFRCDPISEHNRLYWYRQTLGQGPEFLTYFQNEAQLEKSRLLSDRFSAERPKGSFSTLEIQRTEQGDSAMYLCASSLANPAYNEQFFGPGTRLTVL.

The sample holds one count of this clone. The rearrangement uses TRBV10-1 and TRBJ1-1; TRBD1 is a possible D gene (6 bases). The CDR3 length is 14 residues. Germline values: CDR1 WNHNN, CDR2 SYGVQD (reference sequence). V lost 5 bases to trimming and J lost 1 base, with 11 bases between them. CDR3 nucleotides: TGCGCCAGCAGTCCAGGACAGAAGAACACTGAAGCTTTCTTT. The encoded protein is CASSPGQKNTEAFF.

The genes are TRBV5-6 and TRBJ2-2; D unclear. The CDR3 covers 12 residues. V was cut by 0 bases and J by 4 bases, with 1 base left in between. Germline V gene data show CDR1 as SGHDT and CDR2 as YYEEEE. Here the CDR3 reads CASSLATGELFF. The CDR3 nucleotides read TGTGCCAGCAGCTTGGCCACCGGGGAGCTGTTTTTT.